The present T cell receptor (beta chain) was sequenced within a study of cytomegalovirus exposure and HLA in healthy donors (dated by TCRdb to about 2017). For the wider study: According to an earlier analysis of a few hundred of the donors, about 179 million T cells yielded 90 million to 140 million unique TCR beta sequences and approximately 300 Gb of sequence data. The study aimed to test whether cataloging public T cell receptors could reveal signatures of past pathogen exposure. Donor age, sex, ethnicity and CMV serostatus were compiled together with the repertoire data. In a later genetic analysis, genome-wide SNP genotypes for about three fifths of the roughly 670 donors were used, and that subset was treated as a discovery cohort. Among the roughly 400 genotyped donors, around 81% belonged to the genetic ancestry cluster associated with self-reported Caucasian donors. In the later analysis, no new phenotypic data were used to find candidate immune exposures; instead, reliance was placed on TCR beta sequences and their occurrence across donors. Roughly five DR-DQ haplotypes were treated as single units for association and clustering because of strong linkage in the cohort. Besides the first cohort of under 700 subjects, a separate validation cohort made up of about 120 different subjects was used. All discovery cohort repertoires had been generated on a single sequencing platform. In an earlier analysis of roughly 600 of the donors, high-throughput TCR beta sequencing was used to judge whether each TCR beta V gene segment behaved as functional or pseudogenic. An early release covering roughly 640 HLA-typed donors comprised about 310 gigabases of sequencing data and about 90 million unique TCR sequences. Across 300 to 500 genotyped donors of the cohort, an average of about 220,000 unique TCR beta nucleotide sequences per donor were sequenced, and 15% to 20% of those sequences were non-productive. The T cell repertoires of some 700 subjects were profiled by immunosequencing and related to cytomegalovirus serostatus. HLA typing covered class I and class II loci at four-digit resolution. High-throughput TCR immunosequencing, statistical association of individual TCRs with disease status, and machine learning were combined to predict cytomegalovirus infection status. To study patterns of TCR occurrence, a later analysis re-analyzed previously published TCR beta repertoires from just over 650 donors and added high-resolution HLA genotyping. The number of donors typed differed by locus, with roughly 620-640 for A, B, C, DRB1 and DQB1, more than 500 for DQA1, some 570 for DPA1, and around 460 for DPB1. Study-wide conclusions, independent of this receptor: A later analysis associated about 17,000 TCR beta sequences with specific HLA alleles at a false discovery rate of 0.05. According to a later analysis, most CMV-associated TCR beta chains appeared to be HLA-restricted, and the HLA associations seemed to be driven largely by CMV exposure. Broadly in line with IMGT annotations, most TCR beta V segments showed up in productive rearrangements about 87% or about 30% of the time in an earlier analysis of several hundred of the donors. In vitro tests confirmed that a few of the cytomegalovirus-associated TCR beta chains recognize cytomegalovirus antigens. Most TCR sequences were seen in very few donors, while some public TCRs were found in many individuals. The study gave a list of some 150 TCR beta chains associated with cytomegalovirus. In a later analysis, HLA-associated TCR beta chains were found to be more clonally expanded and to have lower generation probabilities than equally common non-associated chains. The sequencing pipeline was judged likely to have produced a cluster of highly shared sequence variants as a technical artifact. V-gene and J-gene trimming of TCR beta chains was associated with a missense DCLRE1C variant in a later genetic analysis, and the association was replicated in an independent cohort. According to a later genetic analysis, donors in an Asian-associated ancestry cluster had fewer N-insertions in productive TCRs than the approximately 650-donor mean. HLA typing was unavailable for some donors at each locus, so association tests used only the typed subset. When HLA alleles, especially DR and DQ, strongly co-occurred, attributing TCR associations to individual alleles was difficult. The presence/absence analyses assumed that sequencing depth was roughly uniform across donors, and that assumption may not be true. The classifier was reported to diagnose cytomegalovirus status with high specificity and sensitivity in both the original and validation cohorts. In this cohort, only TCR beta chains were sequenced, and detectable features were limited by the absence of alpha or paired-chain data. It was suggested by the authors that the approach could potentially be generalized to other disease states and immunological phenotypes. A further reported finding was that TCR beta sequences accurately predicted the HLA-A and HLA-B alleles for most subjects in the first cohort. In a later analysis, several top co-occurrence clusters were reported to appear linked to parvovirus B19, influenza, CMV and Epstein-Barr virus. A later analysis found that TCR association rates varied across HLA loci, with DRB1 alleles showing the most associated TCRs and HLA-C alleles the fewest. The earlier analysis of fewer than 750 of the donors excluded fewer than 20 rarely observed V segments, including chromosome 9 orphons, because counts were too low. For the cohort, immune exposure information was limited to CMV serostatus. Linkage disequilibrium might explain the correlated functional status among segregating V segments, but an unknown experimental factor could not be ruled out. The 87-base-pair reads could not distinguish some IMGT-functional V segments, including TRBV6-2 and TRBV6-3, so those segments were excluded.

Turning to this clone: Its antigen is not yet known. Base qualities are not recorded, but no much larger clone differs from it by a single base.

Taken from the germline V gene, the CDR1 and CDR2 loops are SNHLY and FYNNEI. Germline trimming amounts to 3 bases on V and 11 bases on J, with 5 as the count of junction bases outside the gene matches. The CDR3 runs 13 residues from the cysteine to the phenylalanine. The CDR3 DNA has 39 bases and is translated from base 1. Libraries came from the immunoSEQ multiplex PCR assay. For the multiplex PCR, a mixture combining 60 forward primers for TCR Vbeta segments and 13 reverse primers for TCR Jbeta segments was used. The CDR3 region of rearranged TCR beta genes was amplified from genomic DNA with a multiplex PCR assay. On the Illumina HiSeq System, the amplified TCR beta libraries were sequenced as 87-base-pair reads. In the paper's pipeline: A later analysis counted approximately 84 million unique TCR beta chains across the approximately 700 repertoires, and some 11 million of these chains were shared by at least two donors. A nearest-neighbor algorithm error-corrected the raw reads and collapsed the reads into unique sequences, merging closely related sequences to remove PCR and sequencing errors. Alignment of CDR3 sequences to IMGT reference sequences was used to assign V, D and J gene segments. For a sequence to be retained, at least a six-nucleotide match to both a V gene segment and a J gene segment was required. Rearrangements were classified as productive when the CDR3 lacked stop codons and remained in frame with V and J, and all other rearrangements were classified as non-productive. Following IMGT convention, CDR3 was defined as the stretch from the second conserved V-encoded cysteine to the conserved J-encoded phenylalanine. The earlier analysis of 500 to 650 of the donors excluded any sequence lacking an unambiguous match to a single V gene segment. An earlier analysis of a few hundred of the donors called V segments functional above 56.7% productive rearrangements and segregating when the between-donor standard deviation exceeded 5%. To diagnose cytomegalovirus status from the catalog of TCR beta chain sequences, a statistical classification framework was built. V and J gene assignment, in a later analysis, came from comparing TCR nucleotide sequences with IMGT/GENE-DB human TR gene sequences. Using the TCRdist pipeline, a later analysis assigned CDR3 sequences along with most-parsimonious VDJ recombination scenarios. In a later analysis, every TCR beta chain was defined by the combination of its CDR3 amino acid sequence and its V-gene family, and reads without a unique V-gene family were dropped. To address suspected cross-contamination and a sequencing artifact, a later analysis removed under 600 highly shared, low-generation-probability nucleotide sequences. For each public chain, a later analysis derived a clonal expansion index from normalized ranks of inferred template counts within each repertoire. A later analysis computed generation probabilities with a VDJ recombination model fitted to out-of-frame rearrangements, and checked the results against IGoR. Hypergeometric tests were used in a later analysis to score TCR-TCR, TCR-HLA and TCR-CMV co-occurrence, with a repertoire-size bias correction applied to the TCR pairs. To estimate false discovery rates, a later analysis permuted the HLA or CMV assignments 20 times. In a later analysis, co-occurring TCRs were grouped using DBSCAN, and TCRdist sequence similarity was added for clustering within HLA-allele-positive subsets. Repertoires with fewer than 30,000 or more than 120,000 public chains were left out of co-occurrence clustering, as were four to six repertoires with anomalous nucleotide sharing. The immuneACCESS repertoire file appears here via TCRdb, limited to in-frame rearrangements. These files lack a portion of the clones; in checked studies, under half of the deficit traces to unresolved V genes, and the cause of the others is not known. The V and J calls and clone size come from that table; D and trimming were worked out from the DNA. The sample contains fewer than 200,000 clones, about four fifths of them found a single time. The ten top clones hold around 0.8% of the sample.

The cohort consisted of 650 to 700 healthy bone marrow donors. At the time of sampling, all cohort members were nominally healthy, though unrecorded immune exposures were likely present. The donor was CMV seronegative and belonged to the group of around 350 seronegative cohort members. Each donor provided a peripheral blood sample, and peripheral blood mononuclear cells were used for TCR beta sequencing. Genomic DNA extraction from the blood cell samples was performed with the Qiagen DNeasy Blood Extraction Kit. The receptor comes from a woman between 18 and 29 years old in good health and CMV-seronegative. Sequenced sample: PBMCs. The rearranged segments are TRBV2 and TRBJ2-2; TRBD1 fits 8 bases in the junction. The CDR3 region has the sequence CASSEDRDTELFF. The bases are TGTGCCAGCAGTGAGGACAGGGATACCGAGCTGTTTTTT.